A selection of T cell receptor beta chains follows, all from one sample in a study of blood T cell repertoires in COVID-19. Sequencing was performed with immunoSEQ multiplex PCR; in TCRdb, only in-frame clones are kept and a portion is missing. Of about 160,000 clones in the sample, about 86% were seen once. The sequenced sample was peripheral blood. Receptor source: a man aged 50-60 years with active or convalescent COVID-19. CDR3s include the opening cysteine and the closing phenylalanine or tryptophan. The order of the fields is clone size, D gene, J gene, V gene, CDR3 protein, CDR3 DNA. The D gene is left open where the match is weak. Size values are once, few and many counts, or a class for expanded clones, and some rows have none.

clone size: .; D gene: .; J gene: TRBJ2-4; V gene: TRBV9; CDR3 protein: CASRTSGTAKNIQYF; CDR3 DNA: TGTGCCAGCAGAACCTCAGGAACTGCCAAAAACATTCAGTACTTC
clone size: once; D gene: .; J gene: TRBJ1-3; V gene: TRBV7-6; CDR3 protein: CASSRDLGGVGNTIYF; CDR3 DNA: TGTGCCAGCAGCAGGGATTTAGGGGGTGTCGGAAACACCATATATTTT
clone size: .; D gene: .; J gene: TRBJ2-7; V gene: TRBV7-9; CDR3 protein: CASSLAMGPYEQYF; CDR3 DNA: TGTGCCAGCAGCTTAGCTATGGGGCCCTACGAGCAGTACTTC
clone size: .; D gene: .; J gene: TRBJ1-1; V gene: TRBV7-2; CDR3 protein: CASSFGPMRAGEAFF; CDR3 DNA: TGTGCCAGCAGCTTCGGCCCGATGAGGGCAGGCGAAGCTTTCTTT
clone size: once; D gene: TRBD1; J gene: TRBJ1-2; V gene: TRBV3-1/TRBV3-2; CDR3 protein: CASSQTGQGGYGYTF; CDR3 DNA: TGTGCCAGCAGCCAAACCGGACAGGGAGGGTATGGCTACACCTTC
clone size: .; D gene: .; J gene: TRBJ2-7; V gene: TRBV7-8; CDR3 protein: CASSFSGISYEQYF; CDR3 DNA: TGTGCCAGCAGTTTTAGCGGAATATCCTACGAGCAGTACTTC
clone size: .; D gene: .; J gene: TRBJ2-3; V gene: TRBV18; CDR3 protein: CASSPPADTDTQYF; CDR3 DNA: TGTGCCAGCTCACCACCGGCCGACACAGATACGCAGTATTTT
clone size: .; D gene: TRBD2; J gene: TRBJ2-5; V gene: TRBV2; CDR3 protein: CASSEVRGGGETQYF; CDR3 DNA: TGTGCCAGCAGTGAAGTACGGGGGGGCGGAGAGACCCAGTACTTC
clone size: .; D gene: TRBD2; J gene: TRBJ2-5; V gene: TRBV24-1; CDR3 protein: CATSDLKGLAGELGGRETQYF; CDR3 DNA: TGTGCCACCAGTGATTTGAAGGGACTAGCGGGAGAGTTGGGAGGTCGGGAGACCCAGTACTTC
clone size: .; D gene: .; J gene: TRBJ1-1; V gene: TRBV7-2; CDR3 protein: CASSSRFTEAFF; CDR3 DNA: TGTGCCAGCAGCTCCCGGTTCACTGAAGCTTTCTTT
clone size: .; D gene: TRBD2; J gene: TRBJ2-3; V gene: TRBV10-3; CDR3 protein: CAIRDGLAGGQYF; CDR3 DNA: TGTGCCATCCGTGATGGACTAGCGGGTGGGCAGTATTTT
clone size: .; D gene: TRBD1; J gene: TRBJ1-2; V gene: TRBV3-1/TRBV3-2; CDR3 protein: CASSPRRGTNYGYTF; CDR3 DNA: TGTGCCAGCAGCCCTCGCAGGGGGACTAACTATGGCTACACCTTC
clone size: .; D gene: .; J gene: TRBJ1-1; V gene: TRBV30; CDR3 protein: CAWSHSGGVEAFF; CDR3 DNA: TGTGCCTGGAGCCATTCCGGGGGGGTTGAAGCTTTCTTT
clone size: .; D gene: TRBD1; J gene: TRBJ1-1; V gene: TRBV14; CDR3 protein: CASSDYRGRNTEAFF; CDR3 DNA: TGTGCCAGCAGCGACTACAGGGGGCGAAACACTGAAGCTTTCTTT
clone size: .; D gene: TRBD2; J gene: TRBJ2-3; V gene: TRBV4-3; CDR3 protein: CASSQEPARGAGAPDTQYF; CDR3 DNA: TGCGCCAGCAGCCAAGAGCCGGCAAGAGGAGCGGGGGCCCCAGATACGCAGTATTTT
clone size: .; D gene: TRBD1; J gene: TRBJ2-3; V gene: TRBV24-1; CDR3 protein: CATSDTRQGSSTDTQYF; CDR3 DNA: TGTGCCACCAGTGACACCCGACAGGGATCTAGCACAGATACGCAGTATTTT
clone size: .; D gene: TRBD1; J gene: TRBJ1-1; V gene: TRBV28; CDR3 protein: CASRASQGAFTEAFF; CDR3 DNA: TGTGCCAGCAGAGCCTCACAGGGGGCATTTACTGAAGCTTTCTTT
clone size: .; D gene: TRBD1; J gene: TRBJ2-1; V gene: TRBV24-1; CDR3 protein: CATSGTGALSEQFF; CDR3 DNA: TGTGCCACCAGCGGGACAGGGGCTTTGAGTGAGCAGTTCTTC
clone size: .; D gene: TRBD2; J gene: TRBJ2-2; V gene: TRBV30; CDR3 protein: CAWRTSGSQAGELFF; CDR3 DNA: TGTGCCTGGAGAACTAGCGGGAGTCAGGCCGGGGAGCTGTTTTTT
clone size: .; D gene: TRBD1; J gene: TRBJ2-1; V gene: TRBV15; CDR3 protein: CATSSPVGTGILEQFF; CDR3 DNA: TGTGCCACCAGCAGTCCGGTCGGGACAGGGATCCTTGAGCAGTTCTTC
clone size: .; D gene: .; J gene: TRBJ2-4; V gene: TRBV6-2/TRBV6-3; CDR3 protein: CASSYSGQIAKNIQYF; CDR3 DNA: TGTGCCAGCAGTTACTCTGGCCAAATAGCCAAAAACATTCAGTACTTC
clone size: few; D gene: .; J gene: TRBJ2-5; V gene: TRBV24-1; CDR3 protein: CATSDTGQSYQETQYF; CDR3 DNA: TGTGCCACCAGTGACACGGGACAATCTTACCAAGAGACCCAGTACTTC
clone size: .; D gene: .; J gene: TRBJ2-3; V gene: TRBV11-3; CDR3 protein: CASSLDPTTAQYF; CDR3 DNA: TGTGCCAGCAGCTTAGATCCAACTACTGCGCAGTATTTT
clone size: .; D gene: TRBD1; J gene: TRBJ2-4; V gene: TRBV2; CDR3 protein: CASSPDRAAKNIQYF; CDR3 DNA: TGTGCCAGCAGTCCCGACAGGGCGGCCAAAAACATTCAGTACTTC
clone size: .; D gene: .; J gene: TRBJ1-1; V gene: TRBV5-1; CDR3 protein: CASSFGYSVMNTEAFF; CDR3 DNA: TGCGCCAGCAGCTTTGGCTACAGTGTTATGAACACTGAAGCTTTCTTT
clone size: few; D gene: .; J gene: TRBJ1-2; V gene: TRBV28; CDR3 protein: CASRTSLGGGSLLYGYTF; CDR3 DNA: TGTGCCAGCAGGACCTCGTTGGGAGGGGGTTCCCTATTATATGGCTACACCTTC
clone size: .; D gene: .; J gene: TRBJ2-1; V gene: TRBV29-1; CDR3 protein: CSAPLVGGYNEQFF; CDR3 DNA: TGCAGCGCGCCTTTGGTGGGAGGCTACAATGAGCAGTTCTTC
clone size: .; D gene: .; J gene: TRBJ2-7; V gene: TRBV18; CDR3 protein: CASSPGPSVISSYEQYF; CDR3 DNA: TGTGCCAGCTCACCGGGGCCTAGCGTAATCAGCTCCTACGAGCAGTACTTC
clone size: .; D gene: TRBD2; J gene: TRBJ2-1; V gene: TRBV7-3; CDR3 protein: CASSSTSGRANEQFF; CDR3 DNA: TGTGCCAGCAGCTCCACTAGCGGGAGGGCAAATGAGCAGTTCTTC
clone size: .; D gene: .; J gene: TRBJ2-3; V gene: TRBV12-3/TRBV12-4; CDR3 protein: CASSFHAVDTQYF; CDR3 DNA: TGTGCCAGCAGTTTCCACGCAGTGGATACGCAGTATTTT
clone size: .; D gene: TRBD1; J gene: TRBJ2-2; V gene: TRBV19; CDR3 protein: CAKTLKTDRGVDTGELFF; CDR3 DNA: TGTGCCAAAACACTAAAAACGGACAGGGGCGTGGACACCGGGGAGCTGTTTTTT
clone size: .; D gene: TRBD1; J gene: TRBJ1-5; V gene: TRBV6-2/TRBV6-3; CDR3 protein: CASSYEGAYQPQHF; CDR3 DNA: TGTGCCAGCAGTTACGAGGGGGCCTATCAGCCCCAGCATTTT
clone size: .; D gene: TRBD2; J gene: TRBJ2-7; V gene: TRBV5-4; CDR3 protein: CASSKGTSEYEQYF; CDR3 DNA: TGTGCCAGCAGCAAGGGGACTAGCGAGTACGAGCAGTACTTC
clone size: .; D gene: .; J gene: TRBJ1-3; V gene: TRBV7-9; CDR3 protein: CASSPSVSGNTIYF; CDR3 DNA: TGTGCCAGCAGCCCCAGTGTCTCTGGAAACACCATATATTTT
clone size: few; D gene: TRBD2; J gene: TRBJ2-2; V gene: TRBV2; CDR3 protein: CATTPSGTNTGELFF; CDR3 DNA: TGTGCCACTACCCCTAGCGGGACCAACACCGGGGAGCTGTTTTTT
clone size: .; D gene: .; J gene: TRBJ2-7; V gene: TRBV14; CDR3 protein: CASSQDQKLLVPTEQYF; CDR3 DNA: TGTGCCAGCAGCCAAGATCAGAAATTGCTAGTCCCAACGGAGCAGTACTTC
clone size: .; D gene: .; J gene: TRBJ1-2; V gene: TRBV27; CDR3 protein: CASSGSGGYGYTF; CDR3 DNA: TGTGCCAGCAGTGGTTCAGGAGGCTACGGCTACACCTTC